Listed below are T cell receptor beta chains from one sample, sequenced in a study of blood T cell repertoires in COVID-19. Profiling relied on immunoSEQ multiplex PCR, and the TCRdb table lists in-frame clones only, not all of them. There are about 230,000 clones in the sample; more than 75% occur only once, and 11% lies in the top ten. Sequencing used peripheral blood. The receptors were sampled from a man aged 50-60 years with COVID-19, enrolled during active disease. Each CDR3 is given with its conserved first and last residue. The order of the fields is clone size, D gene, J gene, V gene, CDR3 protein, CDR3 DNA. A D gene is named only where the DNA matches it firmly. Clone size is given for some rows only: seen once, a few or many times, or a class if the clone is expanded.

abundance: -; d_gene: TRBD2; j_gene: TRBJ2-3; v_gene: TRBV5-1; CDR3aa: CASSLGLAGPSTDTQYF; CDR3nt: TGCGCCAGCAGCTTGGGCCTAGCGGGACCGAGCACAGATACGCAGTATTTT
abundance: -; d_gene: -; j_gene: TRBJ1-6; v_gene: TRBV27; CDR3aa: CASSFYRDNSPLHF; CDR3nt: TGTGCCAGCAGTTTTTACAGAGACAATTCACCCCTCCACTTT
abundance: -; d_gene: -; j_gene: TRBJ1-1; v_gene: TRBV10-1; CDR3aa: CASSGQANTEAFF; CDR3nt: TGCGCCAGCAGTGGACAGGCCAACACTGAAGCTTTCTTT
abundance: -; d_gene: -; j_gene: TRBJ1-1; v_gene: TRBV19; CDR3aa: CASMGQPTEAFF; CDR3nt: TGTGCCTCAATGGGACAACCGACTGAAGCTTTCTTT
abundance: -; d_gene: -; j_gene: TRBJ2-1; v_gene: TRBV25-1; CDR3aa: CASSEGVADTYNEQFF; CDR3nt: TGTGCCAGCAGTGAAGGGGTAGCGGACACCTACAATGAGCAGTTCTTC
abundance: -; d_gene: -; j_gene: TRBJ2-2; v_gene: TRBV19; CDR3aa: CASSIQQGNTGELFF; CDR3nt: TGTGCCAGTAGTATCCAACAGGGGAACACCGGGGAGCTGTTTTTT
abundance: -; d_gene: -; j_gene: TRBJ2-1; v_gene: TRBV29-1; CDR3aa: CSVLRLGQGGEQFF; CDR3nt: TGCAGCGTTCTGCGACTAGGACAGGGAGGGGAGCAGTTCTTC
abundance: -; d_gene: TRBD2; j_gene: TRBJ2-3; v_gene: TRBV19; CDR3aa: CASSGRRGLAGGSPDTQYF; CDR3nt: TGTGCCAGTAGTGGGAGGAGGGGACTAGCGGGAGGGTCCCCAGATACGCAGTATTTT
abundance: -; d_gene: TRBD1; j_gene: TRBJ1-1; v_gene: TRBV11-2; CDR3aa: CASSFDRANTEAFF; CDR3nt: TGTGCCAGCAGCTTTGACAGGGCGAACACTGAAGCTTTCTTT
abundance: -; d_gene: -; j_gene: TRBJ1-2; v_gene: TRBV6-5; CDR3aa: CASMGLTGNGYTF; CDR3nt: TGTGCCAGCATGGGGCTTACAGGGAATGGCTACACCTTC
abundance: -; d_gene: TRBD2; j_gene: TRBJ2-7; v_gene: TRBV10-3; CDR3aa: CAISVGSGDSYEQYF; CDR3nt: TGTGCCATCAGTGTGGGTAGCGGGGATTCCTACGAGCAGTACTTC
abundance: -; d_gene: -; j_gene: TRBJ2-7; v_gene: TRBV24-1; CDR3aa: CATSTGSSYEQYF; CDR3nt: TGTGCCACCAGTACGGGTAGCTCCTACGAGCAGTACTTC
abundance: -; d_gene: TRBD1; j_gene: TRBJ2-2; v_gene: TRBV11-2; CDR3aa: CASSFRGWDTGELFF; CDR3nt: TGTGCCAGCAGCTTCAGGGGGTGGGACACCGGGGAGCTGTTTTTT
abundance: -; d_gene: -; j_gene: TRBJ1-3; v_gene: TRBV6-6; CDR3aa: CASSYGRGLSGNTIYF; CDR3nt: TGTGCCAGCAGTTATGGGAGGGGCCTCTCTGGAAACACCATATATTTT
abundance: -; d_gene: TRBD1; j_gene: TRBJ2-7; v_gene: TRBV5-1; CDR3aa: CASSLAGTGGLEQYF; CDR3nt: TGCGCCAGCAGCTTAGCCGGGACAGGGGGTCTGGAGCAGTACTTC
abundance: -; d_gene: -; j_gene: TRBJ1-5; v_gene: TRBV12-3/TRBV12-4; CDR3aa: CASLSGNQPQHF; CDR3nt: TGTGCCAGCTTGAGCGGCAATCAGCCCCAGCATTTT
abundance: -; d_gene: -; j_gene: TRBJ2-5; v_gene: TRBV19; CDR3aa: CASSIGRSPAGQETQYF; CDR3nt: TGTGCCAGTAGTATAGGAAGGTCTCCTGCGGGCCAAGAGACCCAGTACTTC
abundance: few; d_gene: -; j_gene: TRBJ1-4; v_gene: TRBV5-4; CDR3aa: CASSLGGATNEKLFF; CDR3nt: TGTGCCAGCAGCTTGGGCGGCGCAACTAATGAAAAACTGTTTTTT
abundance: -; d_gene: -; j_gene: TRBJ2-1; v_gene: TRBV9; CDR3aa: CASSKTGERYNEQFF; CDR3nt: TGTGCCAGCAGTAAAACGGGGGAACGGTACAATGAGCAGTTCTTC
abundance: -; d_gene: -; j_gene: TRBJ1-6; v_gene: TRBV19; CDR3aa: CASSTRQAALNNSPLHF; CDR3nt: TGTGCCAGTAGTACTCGACAGGCAGCCCTTAATAATTCACCCCTCCACTTT
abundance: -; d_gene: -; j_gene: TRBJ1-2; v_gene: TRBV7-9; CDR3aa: CASSRAGNYGYTF; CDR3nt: TGTGCCAGCAGCCGAGCAGGGAACTATGGCTACACCTTC
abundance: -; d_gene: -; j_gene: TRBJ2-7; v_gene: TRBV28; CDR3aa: CASSLFPISSYEQYF; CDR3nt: TGTGCCAGCAGTTTATTTCCCATTAGCTCCTACGAGCAGTACTTC
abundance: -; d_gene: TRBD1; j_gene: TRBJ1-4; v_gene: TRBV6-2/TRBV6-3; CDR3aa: CASSYPTGTGAGFGKLFF; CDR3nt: TGTGCCAGCAGTTACCCCACCGGGACAGGGGCGGGGTTTGGAAAACTGTTTTTT
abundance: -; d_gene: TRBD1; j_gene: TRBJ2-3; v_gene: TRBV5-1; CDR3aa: CASSPGQGVTDTQYF; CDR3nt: TGCGCCAGCAGCCCGGGACAGGGAGTTACAGATACGCAGTATTTT
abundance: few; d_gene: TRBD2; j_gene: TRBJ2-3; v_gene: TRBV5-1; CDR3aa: CASSRLSGGASTDTQYF; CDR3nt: TGCGCCAGCAGCAGGCTTAGCGGGGGGGCAAGCACAGATACGCAGTATTTT
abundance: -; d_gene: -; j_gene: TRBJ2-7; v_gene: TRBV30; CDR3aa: CAWSEGAGTYEQYF; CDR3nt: TGTGCCTGGAGTGAAGGGGCTGGGACCTACGAGCAGTACTTC
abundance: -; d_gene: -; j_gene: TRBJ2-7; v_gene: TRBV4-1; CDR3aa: CASSHLPGAYEQYF; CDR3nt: TGCGCCAGCAGCCATCTTCCGGGGGCCTACGAGCAGTACTTC
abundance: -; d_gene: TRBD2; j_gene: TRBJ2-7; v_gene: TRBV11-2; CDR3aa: CASSLAGGTSNEQYF; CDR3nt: TGTGCCAGCAGCTTAGCTGGAGGGACTAGCAACGAGCAGTACTTC
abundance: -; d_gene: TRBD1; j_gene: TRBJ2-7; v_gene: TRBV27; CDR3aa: CASSPIRDSEAWGYEQYF; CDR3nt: TGTGCCAGCAGCCCAATCCGGGACAGTGAGGCTTGGGGGTACGAGCAGTACTTC
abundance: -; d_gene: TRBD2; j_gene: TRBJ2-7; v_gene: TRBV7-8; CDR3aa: CASSLFRRTSSSYEQYF; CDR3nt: TGTGCCAGCAGCTTATTTCGTCGGACTAGCAGCTCCTACGAGCAGTACTTC
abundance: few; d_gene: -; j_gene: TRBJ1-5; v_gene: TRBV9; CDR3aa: CASSPSLGLAQPQHF; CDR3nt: TGTGCCAGCAGCCCCTCGCTTGGGCTCGCTCAGCCCCAGCATTTT
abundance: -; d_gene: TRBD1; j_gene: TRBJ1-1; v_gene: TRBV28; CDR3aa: CASRGQANTEAFF; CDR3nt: TGTGCCAGCCGGGGACAGGCGAACACTGAAGCTTTCTTT
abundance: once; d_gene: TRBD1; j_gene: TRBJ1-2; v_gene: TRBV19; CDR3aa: CASSMKGANGYTF; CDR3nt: TGTGCCAGTAGTATGAAGGGGGCGAATGGCTACACCTTC
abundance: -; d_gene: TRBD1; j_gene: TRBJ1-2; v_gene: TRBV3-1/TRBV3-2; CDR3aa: CASSQRDRVFYGYTF; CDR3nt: TGTGCCAGCAGCCAGCGGGACAGGGTGTTCTATGGCTACACCTTC
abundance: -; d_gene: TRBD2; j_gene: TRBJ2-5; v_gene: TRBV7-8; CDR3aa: CASSLAGLAGTQETQYF; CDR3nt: TGTGCCAGCAGCTTAGCAGGTCTAGCGGGTACCCAAGAGACCCAGTACTTC
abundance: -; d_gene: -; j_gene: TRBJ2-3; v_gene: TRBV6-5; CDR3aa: CASSYSGAADTQYF; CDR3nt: TGTGCCAGCAGTTACTCGGGGGCGGCAGATACGCAGTATTTT
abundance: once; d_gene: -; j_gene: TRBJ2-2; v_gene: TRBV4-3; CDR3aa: CASSQDRSGGGELFF; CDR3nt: TGCGCCAGCAGCCAAGATCGGTCAGGAGGCGGGGAGCTGTTTTTT
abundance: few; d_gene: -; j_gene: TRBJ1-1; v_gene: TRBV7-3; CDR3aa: CASSLGGAGTEAFF; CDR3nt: TGTGCCAGCAGCTTAGGGGGCGCCGGCACTGAAGCTTTCTTT
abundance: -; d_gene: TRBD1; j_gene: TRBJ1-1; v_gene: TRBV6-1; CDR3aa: CASSEADRAGTEAFF; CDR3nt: TGTGCCAGCAGTGAAGCGGACAGGGCAGGAACTGAAGCTTTCTTT
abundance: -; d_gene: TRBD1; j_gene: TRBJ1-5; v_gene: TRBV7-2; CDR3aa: CASSLGGQGNQPQHF; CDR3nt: TGTGCCAGCAGCTTGGGGGGACAGGGGAATCAGCCCCAGCATTTT
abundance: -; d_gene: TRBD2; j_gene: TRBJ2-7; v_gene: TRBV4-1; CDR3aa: CASSSLAGVSYEQYF; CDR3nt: TGCGCCAGCAGCTCCCTAGCGGGAGTCTCCTACGAGCAGTACTTC
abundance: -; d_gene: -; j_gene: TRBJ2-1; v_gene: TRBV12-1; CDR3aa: CASSFEGGSVF; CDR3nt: TGTGCCAGCAGCTTTGAGGGAGGAAGCGTCTTC
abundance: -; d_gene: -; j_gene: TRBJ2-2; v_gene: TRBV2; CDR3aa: CASAGRGRGELFF; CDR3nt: TGTGCCAGCGCGGGGAGGGGGAGAGGGGAGCTGTTTTTT
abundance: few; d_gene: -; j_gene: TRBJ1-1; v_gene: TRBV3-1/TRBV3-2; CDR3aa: CASSRQQDKPFF; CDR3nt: TGTGCCAGCAGCCGACAGCAAGACAAGCCTTTCTTT